This entry concerns a single TCR beta chain. Its target antigen remains unknown. No much larger clone is present one base from it, and per-base qualities are unavailable. This record belongs to a study of naive and memory T cell subsets (dated by TCRdb to the late 2010s). Study-wide context: Sorted naive and memory T cell subsets from peripheral blood were analyzed in the study using a UMI-based, open-source pipeline for TCR alpha and beta sequencing. The functional CMV T cell responses agreed completely with IgG serology results. RNA was DNase-treated and reverse transcribed with TCR constant-region primers, mostly using SuperScript III. Here is what the overall study found, with its caveats: TCR abundance followed a power law with an exponent that was different for naive and memory subsets but consistent across the three individuals. In both CD4 and CD8 cells, going from naive through CM, EM and EMRA, the Gini index went up while Shannon and inverse Simpson diversity went down. No ground truth was available to validate the repertoire findings for the naive and memory subsets. RNA-based TCR counts may be affected by expression changes linked to T cell activation and differentiation. A few larger clonotypes were present in naive repertoires, particularly the CD8 repertoires, and these clonotypes were possibly memory cells re-expressing CD45RA. A clonotype was defined as a single alpha or beta chain sequence rather than as a paired alpha/beta receptor. Once error correction was done, more than 85% of naive TCR sequences showed up just once, which made the naive abundance distributions much steeper than those of the memory subsets.

Library preparation was by UMI-ligation and nested PCR. To cover both TRBC1 and TRBC2, the beta constant-region primer consisted of an equimolar mix of two oligonucleotides. The ligated cDNA went through four rounds of PCR with nested alpha and beta constant-region primers together with the SP2 primer. A single-stranded oligonucleotide bearing the SP2 primer plus a 12-nucleotide UMI was ligated onto the 3' end of the cDNA by T4 RNA ligase 1. The ligation reaction was incubated at 16°C for about 19-24 hours. PCR2 was typically run as a SYBR Green qPCR and stopped at a predetermined threshold to prevent over-amplification. Apart from the first purification, every purification step used Agencourt AMPure XP magnetic beads. Libraries were quantified by Qubit and checked on a TapeStation, with a main peak expected near 650 bp. Pooled libraries were sequenced on an Illumina MiSeq using v2 2x251 paired-end kits, and typically 1-2 million reads were obtained per sample. Each sample library was pooled at 4 nM, and roughly 4.5-7.5% PhiX was included to improve cluster recognition. The original pipeline was this. V and J genes were assigned to Demultiplexor-processed FASTQ reads by Decombinator through tag matching, with a single base-pair mismatch being allowed. Collapsinator used UMIs to correct both sequencing errors and frequency errors arising from PCR heterogeneity. CDR3Translator translated TCRs and extracted CDR3s from the conserved cysteine to the FGXG phenylalanine, flagging non-productive sequences. Repertoires were subsampled to equal numbers of UMI-defined TCRs before Gini, Shannon entropy and inverse Simpson indices were calculated. Within the linear range, a power law was fitted to clonotype abundance distributions using maximum likelihood. Similar UMI counts, unique TCR numbers and clonal distributions were obtained with the pipeline and with MIGEC on one naive CD8 sample. One analysis removed from the naive repertoire any naive TCRs that were also found in any memory subset from the same donor. The repertoires were searched for 7,322 CMV-associated CDR3 sequences that had been compiled from VDJdb and a published dataset. TCRdb trimmed the raw reads at Q25, called clones with MiXCR and kept productive beta chains. Rows merge per CDR3 protein into single entries with the most common DNA and genes. The V and J calls and clone size are TCRdb's, not the authors'. Present in this sample are around 93,000 distinct CDR3 sequences, roughly 10% of which were seen just once. 0.13% of the sample lies in the top ten.

Separate amplification of TCR alpha and beta chain libraries was performed from the second PCR step onward. Donor CMV status was determined by IFNgamma production from CD4+ T cells after overnight stimulation of fresh PBMCs with CMV viral lysate. Miltenyi beads were used first to positively select CD4 T cells, and CD8 T cells were then positively selected from the CD4-negative fraction. After staining for CD3, CD4, CD8, CD45RA, CD27 and a live/dead dye, cells were sorted on a BD Aria II into four subsets based on CD45RA and CD27. A few healthy volunteers provided blood, and the blood of each volunteer was split into CD4 and CD8 T cells and then into four differentiation subsets. Approximately 120 ml of peripheral blood was taken from each donor, and PBMC were separated by density-gradient centrifugation on Ficoll-Paque PLUS. Sorted cells were lysed in RLT buffer, after which RNA was extracted using a Qiagen RNeasy kit and stored at -80 degrees C.

V ends up 4 bases short and J 5 bases short, with an unmatched junction base count of 11. Including the terminal cysteine and phenylalanine, the CDR3 comprises 17 residues. Only the CDR3 DNA is retained, 51 bases long and in frame from the first base. CDR1 and CDR2 were assigned from the germline V gene (reference sequence) as SGHAT and FQDESV. Rearrangement joined TRBV11-1 to TRBJ2-5; the junction holds 12 bases that match TRBD1. The TCR comes from a human donor in good health. Material for sequencing was naive CD4+ T cells from blood. According to the study, the label for this sample's cell subset or site signals: naive T cells, CD45RA high CD27+. The DNA sequence is as follows: TGTGCCAGCAGCTCCTGGTCCGGGACAGGGGGCCGGGAGACCCAGTACTTC. It translates to CASSSWSGTGGRETQYF.